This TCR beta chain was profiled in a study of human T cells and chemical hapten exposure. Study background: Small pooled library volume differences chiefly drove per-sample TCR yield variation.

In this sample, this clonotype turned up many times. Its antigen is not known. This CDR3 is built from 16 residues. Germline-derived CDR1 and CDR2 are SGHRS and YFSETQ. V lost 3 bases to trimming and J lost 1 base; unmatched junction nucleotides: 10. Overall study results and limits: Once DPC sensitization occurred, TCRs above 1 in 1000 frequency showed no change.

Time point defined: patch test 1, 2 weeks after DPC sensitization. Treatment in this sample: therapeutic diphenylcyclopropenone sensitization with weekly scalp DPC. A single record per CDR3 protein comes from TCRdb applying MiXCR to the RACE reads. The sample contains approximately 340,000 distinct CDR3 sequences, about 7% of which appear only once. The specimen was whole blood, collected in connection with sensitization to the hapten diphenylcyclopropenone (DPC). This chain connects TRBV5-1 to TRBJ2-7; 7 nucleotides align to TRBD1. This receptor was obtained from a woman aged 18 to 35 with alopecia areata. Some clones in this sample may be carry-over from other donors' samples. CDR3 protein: CASSSGQSHSSYEQYF. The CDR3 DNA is TGCGCCAGCAGCTCGGGACAGTCCCATTCATCCTACGAGCAGTACTTC.